The present entry profiles one TCR beta chain with its context. Its antigen is unidentified. No fewer than 5.5 micrograms of total RNA were isolated from every sample. Primers used in a second PCR of about 7 to 11 cycles were a sample-barcoded 5' primer and a J-beta primer mix. Tagging of each cDNA molecule was performed by a template-switch adaptor with 12 random nucleotides. TCRdb itself ran the 5' RACE reads through MiXCR, one entry per CDR3 protein. The sample carries hundreds of thousands of distinct CDR3 sequences, 40% to 50% recorded once. The data derive from a study of blood T cells in healthy people across ages. Study results and caveats: More naive CD4+ cells and higher diversity were found in long-lived than in aged donors.

The source material was blood. This clonotype was obtained from a man in his 60s in good health.

Here the CDR3 DNA reads TGTGCCAGCAGGGCACCCCTTGGACTAGAGAGGAGTGAGCAGTTCTTC. This codes for CASRAPLGLERSEQFF. V is TRBV6-6 and J is TRBJ2-1; 7 bases match TRBD2. V was pared by 6 bases and J by 9 bases, with 17 bases of the junction left unmatched. The CDR3 runs 16 residues. Germline CDR1 reads MNHNY; CDR2 reads SVGAGI (reference sequence).